This TCR beta chain originates from a study of T cells in Graves' hyperthyroidism and ophthalmopathy. The wider study: Peripheral blood draws took place at initial diagnosis, ahead of any treatment.

Remarks on this clonotype: What it recognizes is unknown.

Based on clinical symptoms, serum thyroxine and TRAb, thyroid ultrasound and orbital computed tomography, diagnoses were reached. Researchers amplified the TCR beta CDR3 regions from RNA transcripts. The TCR CDR3 was amplified in a first-round RT-PCR using the HTBI primer set. TCRdb analysed the multiplex PCR reads with MiXCR anew, one entry per CDR3 protein. The sample carries some 530,000 distinct CDR3 sequences, approximately 22% recorded once. General observations from the study: Blood also carried most thyroid clonotypes expanded above 0.001. In validation, the model predicted ophthalmopathy. These predictions came a median roughly 6 months before onset.

The origin of this receptor is a woman in her seventies with Graves' ophthalmopathy. The specimen was blood.

CDR3 protein: CASSSLPTDTQYF. CDR3 DNA sequence: TGTGCCAGCAGTTCGCTCCCCACAGATACGCAGTATTTT. The chain joins TRBV12-3 or TRBV12-4 to TRBJ2-3; no clear D. Trimming took 4 bases from V and 2 from J, leaving 7 bases between them. The CDR3 has 13 residues.